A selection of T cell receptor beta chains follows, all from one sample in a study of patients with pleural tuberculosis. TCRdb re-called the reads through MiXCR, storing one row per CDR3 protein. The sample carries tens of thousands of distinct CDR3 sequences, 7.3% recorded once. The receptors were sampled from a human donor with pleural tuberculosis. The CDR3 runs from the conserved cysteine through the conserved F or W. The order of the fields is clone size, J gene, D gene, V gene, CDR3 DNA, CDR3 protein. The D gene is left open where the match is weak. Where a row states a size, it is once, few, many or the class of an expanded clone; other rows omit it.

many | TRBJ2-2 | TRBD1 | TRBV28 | TGTGCCAGCAGTTTCCCTAGGACAGGGGTGAACACCGGGGAGCTGTTTTTT | CASSFPRTGVNTGELFF
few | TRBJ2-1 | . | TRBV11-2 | TGTGCCAGCAGCTTATCTCTGGTCGGCAATGAGCAGTTCTTC | CASSLSLVGNEQFF
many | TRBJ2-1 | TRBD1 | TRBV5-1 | TGCGCCAGCAGCTTAGGGGACAGGGGTGAGCAGTTCTTC | CASSLGDRGEQFF
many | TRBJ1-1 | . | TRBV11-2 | TGTGCCAGCAGCCCGGAAAGGGGGAGCACTGAAGCTTTCTTT | CASSPERGSTEAFF
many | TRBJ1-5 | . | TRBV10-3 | TGTGCCATCAGTGAGTCGGGTGGAAACCAGCCCCAGCATTTT | CAISESGGNQPQHF
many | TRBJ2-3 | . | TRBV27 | TGTGCCAGCAGTTTATCTCAAGTTGGAGATACGCAGTATTTT | CASSLSQVGDTQYF
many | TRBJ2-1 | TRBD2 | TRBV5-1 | TGCGCCAGCAGCTTTACTAGCGGGAGGGCCGGTGAGCAGTTCTTC | CASSFTSGRAGEQFF
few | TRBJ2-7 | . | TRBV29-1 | TGCAGCGTTTCAGGGAAATGGTCCTACGAGCAGTACTTC | CSVSGKWSYEQYF
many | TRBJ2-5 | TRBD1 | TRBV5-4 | TGTGCCAGCAGCTTGGCTTCGGGACAGTTCCAAGAGACCCAGTACTTC | CASSLASGQFQETQYF
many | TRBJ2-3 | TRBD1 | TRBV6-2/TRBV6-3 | TGTGCCAGCAGTTACCCGGGACAGGAGTCCACAGATACGCAGTATTTT | CASSYPGQESTDTQYF
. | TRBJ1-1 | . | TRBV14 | TGTGCCAGCAGCCAAGATGGAAAGGGCATGATGAACACTGAAGCTTTCTTT | CASSQDGKGMMNTEAFF
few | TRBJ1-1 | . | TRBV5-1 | TGCGCCAGCAGCTTGGTGGACCCGAACACTGAAGCTTTCTTT | CASSLVDPNTEAFF
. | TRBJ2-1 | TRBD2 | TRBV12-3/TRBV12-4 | TGTGCCAGCAGTTATAGCGGGAGGCCTTTTGAGCAGTTCTTC | CASSYSGRPFEQFF
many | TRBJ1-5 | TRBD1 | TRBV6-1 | TGTGCCAGCAGTGAAATAGGGGGCCGCAATCAGCCCCAGCATTTT | CASSEIGGRNQPQHF
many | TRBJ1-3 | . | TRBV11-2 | TGTGCCAGCAGCTTAGGAGGGGTGACCATATATTTT | CASSLGGVTIYF
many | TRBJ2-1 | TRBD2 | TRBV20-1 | TGCAGTGCTAGAGTAACTAGCGGGAGCAACTACAATGAGCAGTTCTTC | CSARVTSGSNYNEQFF
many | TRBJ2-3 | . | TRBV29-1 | TGCAGCGTTGAGAGTCGACCAGATACGCAGTATTTT | CSVESRPDTQYF
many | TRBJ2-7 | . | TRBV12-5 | TGTGCTAGTGGTGTCACCTACGAGCAGTACTTC | CASGVTYEQYF
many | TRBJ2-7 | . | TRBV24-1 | TGTGCCACCAGTGATTATTACGAGCAGTACTTC | CATSDYYEQYF
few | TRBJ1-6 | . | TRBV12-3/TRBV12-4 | TGTGCCAGCAGTTCTGGTTTCGTCCTGCGCTCCTATAATTCACCCCTCCACTTT | CASSSGFVLRSYNSPLHF
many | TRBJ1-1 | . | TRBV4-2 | TGTGCCAGCAGCCAACGGCAGGCTACTGAAGCTTTCTTT | CASSQRQATEAFF
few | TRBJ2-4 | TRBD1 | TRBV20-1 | TGCAGGGGAGTGACAGGGGAAAACATTCAGTACTTC | CRGVTGENIQYF
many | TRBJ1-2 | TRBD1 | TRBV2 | TGTGCCAGCAACGGACAGGGGGCAGTATATGGCTACACCTTC | CASNGQGAVYGYTF